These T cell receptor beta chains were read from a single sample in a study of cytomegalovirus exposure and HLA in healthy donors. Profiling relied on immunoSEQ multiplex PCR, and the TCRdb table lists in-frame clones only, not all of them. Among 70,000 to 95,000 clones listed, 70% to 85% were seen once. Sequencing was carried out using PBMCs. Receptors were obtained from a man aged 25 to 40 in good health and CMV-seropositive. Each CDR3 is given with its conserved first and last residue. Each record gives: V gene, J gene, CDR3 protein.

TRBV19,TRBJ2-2,CASSFWGGNGELFF
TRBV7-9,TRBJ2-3,CASSLEGSTDTQYF
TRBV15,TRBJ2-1,CATSRGASRFIEQFF
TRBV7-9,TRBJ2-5,CASSSGFGQETQYF
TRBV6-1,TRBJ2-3,CASTSAASTDTQYF
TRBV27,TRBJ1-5,CASSSPGQGNQPQHF
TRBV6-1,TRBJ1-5,CASLGRSNQPQHF
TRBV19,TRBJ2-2,CASSIDRGLRTGELFF
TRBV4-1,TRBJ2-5,CASSQRGGGETQYF
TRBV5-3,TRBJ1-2,CARSLGRRIYGYTF
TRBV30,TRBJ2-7,CAWSPFSAYEQYF
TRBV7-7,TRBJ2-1,CASSSRQGNEQFF
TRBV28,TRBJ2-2,CASRQQGASGTGELFF
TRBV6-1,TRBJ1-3,CASSEGGYNTIYF
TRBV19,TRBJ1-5,CASTHGAALNQPQHF
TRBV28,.,CASSPRTSGIYEQYF
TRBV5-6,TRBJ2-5,CASSHRTGEQTQYF
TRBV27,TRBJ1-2,CASSFLGDNGYTF
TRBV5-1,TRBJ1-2,CASSLGSIDYGYTF
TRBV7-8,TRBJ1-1,CASSLRGRIDRARLEAFF
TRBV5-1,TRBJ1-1,CASSTVSGVMNTEAFF
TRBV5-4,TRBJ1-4,CASSPGGASNEKLFF
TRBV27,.,CASSPSYEQYF
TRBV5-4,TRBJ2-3,CASSFGPTGAGTDTQYF
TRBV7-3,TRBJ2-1,CASSLSGKSYNEQFF
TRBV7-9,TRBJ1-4,CASSVRQGGEKLFF
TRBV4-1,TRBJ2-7,CASSQEPGLLRPAYEQYF
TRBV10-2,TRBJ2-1,CASSTGTSGGEQFF
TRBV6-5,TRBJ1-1,CASSYSGQLNTEAFF
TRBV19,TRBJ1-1,CASSNRFTEAFF
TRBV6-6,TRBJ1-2,CASSQTGGGYTF
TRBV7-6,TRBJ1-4,CASSSTFPTGTGNEKLFF
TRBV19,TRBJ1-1,CASGRLNTEAFF
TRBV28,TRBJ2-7,CASSRQSSYEQYF
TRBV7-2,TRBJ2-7,CASSLSGDLSYEQYF
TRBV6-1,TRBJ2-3,CASSEGGPYEQYF
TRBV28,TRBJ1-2,CASSFSTNYGYTF